The 5 T cell receptor beta chains below all came from one sample that was sequenced in a study of cytomegalovirus exposure and HLA in healthy donors. Primers included in the PCR were 60 Vbeta and 13 Jbeta primers. Method: immunoSEQ multiplex PCR; TCRdb's copy keeps in-frame clones and lacks some. The sample shows over 95,000 clones, around three quarters of them seen only once. The sequenced sample consisted of PBMCs. These receptors were taken from a human donor in good health.

This chain connects TRBV28 to TRBJ1-1; maybe TRBD1 (5 bases). The germline V and J ends were trimmed by 6 bases and 1 base, with 15 bases remaining between them. CDR3 length: 15 residues. Per the germline V gene, CDR1 is MDHEN and CDR2 is SYDVKM. This chain's CDR3 is CASSQARGRNTEAFF. CDR3 DNA: TGTGCCAGCAGCCAGGCTAGGGGCCGGAACACTGAAGCTTTCTTT.

CDR3 residues: CASSIQQGLLFF. CDR3 bases: TGTGCCAGCAGTATACAACAGGGGTTACTGTTTTTT. V gene TRBV28 combines with J gene TRBJ1-4; 7 bases line up with TRBD1. The J segment lost 13 bases and the V segment lost 5 bases, leaving 7 bases of the junction unmatched. This CDR3 has 12 residues. CDR1 and CDR2 from the germline V gene are MDHEN and SYDVKM.

The chain uses TRBV2 and TRBJ1-4; 7 bases map to TRBD1. The ends lost 2 bases at V and 0 bases at J; junction bases unmatched: 3. The CDR3 covers 16 residues. Germline V gene sequence: CDR1 SNHLY, CDR2 FYNNEI. The CDR3 nucleotides read TGTGCCAGCAGTGAAAGGGGGCCAGCAACTAATGAAAAACTGTTTTTT. As protein: CASSERGPATNEKLFF.

The genes are TRBV19 and TRBJ2-3; D possibly corresponds to TRBD2 (6 bases). V was pared by 6 bases and J by 2 bases, with 21 bases between. CDR3 length equals 17 residues. CDR1 and CDR2 (germline): LNHDA, SQIVND (reference sequence). CDR3 sequence reads: CASSLLRTKIATDTQYF. The CDR3 DNA sequence: TGTGCCAGTAGCCTCCTCAGGACTAAGATCGCCACAGATACGCAGTATTTT. Drawing the rest from reference TRBV19 and TRBJ2-3, the complete variable domain is DGGITQSPKYLFRKEGQNVTLSCEQNLNHDAMYWYRQDPGQGLRLIYYSQIVNDFQKGDIAEGYSVSREKKESFPLTVTSAQKNPTAFYLCASSLLRTKIATDTQYFGPGTRLTVL.

V gene TRBV9 combines with J gene TRBJ2-2; TRBD2 agrees at 11 bases. Germline assignment: CDR1 SGDLS and CDR2 YYNGEE. V lost 4 bases and J lost 5; bases outside the gene matches: 4. The CDR3 length is 15 residues. The CDR3 DNA reads as TGTGCCAGCAGCCAGGGACTAGCGGTAACCGGGGAGCTGTTTTTT. This translates into CASSQGLAVTGELFF. Full variable domain (outside the CDR3, taken from reference TRBV9 and TRBJ2-2): DSGVTQTPKHLITATGQRVTLRCSPRSGDLSVYWYQQSLDQGLQFLIQYYNGEERAKGNILERFSAQQFPDLHSELNLSSLELGDSALYFCASSQGLAVTGELFFGEGSRLTVL.